This T cell receptor beta chain appears in the sequencing data of a study of T cell repertoires in cytomegalovirus infection. Study in general: Matching HLA type and CMV infection were both indicated by public TCR beta signatures. Study-level points and caveats: HLA-C-restricted CMV-specific TCR beta clonotypes prevailed in the ex vivo response. The study identified carriers of CMV plus the relevant HLA from cumulative public TCR beta family frequency.

CDR3 length: 16 residues. From germline, CDR1 is SGDLS and CDR2 YYNGEE. J gave up 0 bases and V 5 bases, and 6 bases lay outside the gene matches. In the case of this clonotype: Antigen unknown.

Each CDR3 protein gets one entry after TCRdb re-called the reads with MiXCR. The sample carries about 360,000 distinct CDR3 sequences, approximately 18% recorded once. V gene TRBV9 combines with J gene TRBJ1-3, with 9 bases matching TRBD1. The receptor comes from a human donor in good health (CMV status not recorded). Some clones in this sample may be carry-over from other donors' samples. The sample consisted of PBMCs. CDR3 sequence reads: CASSRTGVHSGNTIYF. The CDR3 DNA reads as TGTGCCAGCAGTCGGACAGGGGTTCACTCTGGAAACACCATATATTTT.